This passage covers 6 T cell receptor beta chains from one sample sequenced in a study of T cell responses to AZD1222 COVID-19 vaccine. Data came from immunoSEQ multiplex PCR; TCRdb stores just in-frame clones and leaves some out. The sample contains roughly 140,000 clones, about nine tenths of which appear only once. The sequences come from peripheral blood, collected 28 days after the second AZD1222 dose. The receptor source for this set is an adult who received the AZD1222 COVID-19 vaccine.

A remark on this clone: The junction does not match germline at one end; this may be a read error. The chain recombines TRBV5-1 with TRBJ2-3; tentatively, D is TRBD2 (5 bases). The CDR3 totals 13 residues. The V gene's germline CDR1 is SGHRS and CDR2 YFSETQ. CDR3 in amino acids: CATSLAAPDTQYF. CDR3 DNA sequence: TGCGCCACCAGCCTAGCAGCTCCAGATACGCAGTATTTT.

The gene calls are TRBV6-5 and TRBJ2-1; D gene ambiguous. V lost 2 bases to trimming and J lost 3 bases, with 5 bases between them. The CDR3 covers 13 residues. Germline CDR1 reads MNHEY; CDR2 reads SVGAGI. The CDR3 nucleotides are TGTGCCAGCAGTTACGGGGTCTACAATGAGCAGTTCTTC. It yields the protein CASSYGVYNEQFF.

This chain connects TRBV12-3 or TRBV12-4 to TRBJ1-5; D is ambiguous. The CDR3 contains 13 residues. V lost 1 base, J lost 5 bases, and 6 bases lay in between. In DNA form, the CDR3 reads TGTGCCAGCAGTTTAGGCAGCTATCAGCCCCAGCATTTT. Its protein product is CASSLGSYQPQHF.

DNA for the CDR3: TGCAGCGTAACAAGGGAGGTGAACACTGAAGCTTTCTTT. This translates into CSVTREVNTEAFF. V and J are TRBV29-1 and TRBJ1-1; D is undetermined. Germline V gives CDR1 SQVTM, CDR2 ANQGSEA. Trimming removed 6 bases from V and 0 bases from J, with 11 bases in between. The CDR3 is 13 residues long.

The CDR3 DNA is TGTGCCAGCAGTGAGCCCCCCCCAGATACGCAGTATTTT. The encoded protein is CASSEPPPDTQYF. This chain connects TRBV12-3 or TRBV12-4 to TRBJ2-3; D is undetermined. The CDR3 runs to 13 residues. Trimming removed 5 bases at V and 4 bases at J, with 10 bases between.

This clone was recorded only once. J is TRBJ1-1 and V is TRBV19; TRBD1 is a possible D gene (5 bases). V was clipped by 2 bases and J by 4 bases, with 17 bases between them. The CDR3 runs 16 residues. The V gene's germline CDR1 is LNHDA and CDR2 SQIVND (reference sequence). The CDR3 nucleotides are TGTGCCAGTAGTATAATGCAGGGAAGAGGAAGCACTGAAGCTTTCTTT. It codes for CASSIMQGRGSTEAFF.